This TCR beta chain is drawn from a study of shared clonotypes between healthy human individuals. Generated by immunoSEQ multiplex PCR, the TCRdb table keeps only in-frame clones and is missing some. The sample holds about 2,100,000 clones; about 92% are singletons and the top ten take about 1.5%. Study-level results: A handful of donors showed sharing of around 5% of naive CD4 clonotypes.

CD45RO-negative, CCR7-selected cells formed the naive CD8 fraction, which excluded terminally differentiated effector memory CD45RA+ cells. As concerns this clone: Its antigen is undetermined.

Sequences were obtained from naive CD8+ T cells from PBMCs. This clonotype was sampled from a man between 18 and 29 years old in good health. Some clones in this sample may be carry-over from other donors' samples.

CDR3 nucleotides: TGTGCCAGCAGCTTAACCTACTCCTACGAGCAGTACTTC. Its protein product is CASSLTYSYEQYF. The V call is TRBV7-9, the J call TRBJ2-7; D is ambiguous. The CDR3 sequence is 13 residues long. Germline V gene sequence: CDR1 SEHNR, CDR2 FQNEAQ (reference sequence). The V and J ends lost 2 bases and 0 bases respectively, with 5 bases between them.